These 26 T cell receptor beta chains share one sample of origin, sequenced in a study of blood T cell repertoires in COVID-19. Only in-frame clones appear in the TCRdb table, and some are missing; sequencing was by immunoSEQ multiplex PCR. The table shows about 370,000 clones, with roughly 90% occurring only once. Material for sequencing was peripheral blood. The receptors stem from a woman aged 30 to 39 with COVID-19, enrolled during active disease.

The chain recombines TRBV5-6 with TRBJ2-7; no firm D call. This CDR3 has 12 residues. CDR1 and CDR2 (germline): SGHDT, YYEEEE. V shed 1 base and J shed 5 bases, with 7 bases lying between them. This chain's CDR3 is CASSLYENEQYF. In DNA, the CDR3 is TGTGCCAGCAGCTTGTACGAGAACGAGCAGTACTTC.

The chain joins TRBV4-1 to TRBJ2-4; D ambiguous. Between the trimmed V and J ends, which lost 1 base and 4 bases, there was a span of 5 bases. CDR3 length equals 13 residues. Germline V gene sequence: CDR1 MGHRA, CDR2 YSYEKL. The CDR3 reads CASSQGQKNIQYF. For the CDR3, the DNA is TGCGCCAGCAGCCAAGGGCAGAAAAACATTCAGTACTTC.

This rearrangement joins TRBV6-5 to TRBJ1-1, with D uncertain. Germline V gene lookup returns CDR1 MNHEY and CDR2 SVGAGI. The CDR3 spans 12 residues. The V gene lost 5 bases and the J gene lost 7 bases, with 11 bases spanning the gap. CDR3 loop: CASSTRQVEAFF. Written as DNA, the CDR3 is TGTGCCAGCAGTACCCGACAAGTTGAAGCTTTCTTT.

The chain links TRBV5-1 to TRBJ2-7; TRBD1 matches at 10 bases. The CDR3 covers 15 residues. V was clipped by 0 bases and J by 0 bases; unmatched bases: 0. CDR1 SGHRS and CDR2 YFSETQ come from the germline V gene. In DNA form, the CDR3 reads TGCGCCAGCAGCTTGGGACAGGGGGCCTCCTACGAGCAGTACGTC. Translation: CASSLGQGASYEQYV.

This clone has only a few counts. The CDR3, as DNA: TGTGCCAGCAGCCCGGGGGGGCGGTGGGAGACCCAGTACTTC. This encodes CASSPGGRWETQYF. The chain couples TRBV7-2 to TRBJ2-5; 8 nucleotides agree with TRBD2. Germline loops: CDR1 SGHTA, CDR2 FQGNSA. Trimming cost V 5 bases and J 5 bases; bases outside gene matches: 7. The CDR3 extends over 14 amino acids.

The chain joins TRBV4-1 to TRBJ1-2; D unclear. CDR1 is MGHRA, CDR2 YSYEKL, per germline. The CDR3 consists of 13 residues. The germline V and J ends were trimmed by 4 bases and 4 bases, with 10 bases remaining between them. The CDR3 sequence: CASSPAQTYGYTF. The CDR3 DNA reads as TGCGCCAGCAGCCCAGCGCAGACCTATGGCTACACCTTC.

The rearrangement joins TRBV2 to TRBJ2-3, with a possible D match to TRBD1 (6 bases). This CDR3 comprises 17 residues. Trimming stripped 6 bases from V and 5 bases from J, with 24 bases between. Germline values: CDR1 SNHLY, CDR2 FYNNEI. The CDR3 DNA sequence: TGTGCCAGCAGCCGTCGGTCACAGGGTTTAGGAAGAGATACGCAGTATTTT. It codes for CASSRRSQGLGRDTQYF. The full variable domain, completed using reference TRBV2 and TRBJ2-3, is EPEVTQTPSHQVTQMGQEVILRCVPISNHLYFYWYRQILGQKVEFLVSFYNNEISEKSEIFDDQFSVERPDGSNFTLKIRSTKLEDSAMYFCASSRRSQGLGRDTQYFGPGTRLTVL.

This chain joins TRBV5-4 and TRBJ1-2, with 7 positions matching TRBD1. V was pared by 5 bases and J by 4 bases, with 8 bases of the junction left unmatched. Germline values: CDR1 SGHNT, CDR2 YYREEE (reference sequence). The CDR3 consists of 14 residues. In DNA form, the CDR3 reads TGTGCCAGCAGGGCCGGGACAGAGATCTATGGCTACACCTTC. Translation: CASRAGTEIYGYTF.

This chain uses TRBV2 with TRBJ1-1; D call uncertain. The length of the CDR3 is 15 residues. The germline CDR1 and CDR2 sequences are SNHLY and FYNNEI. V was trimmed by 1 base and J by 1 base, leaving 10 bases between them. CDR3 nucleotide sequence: TGTGCCAGCAGTGAAGGAGATATGTGGAACACTGAAGCTTTCTTT. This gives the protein CASSEGDMWNTEAFF. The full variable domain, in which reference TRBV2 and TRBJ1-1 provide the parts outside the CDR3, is EPEVTQTPSHQVTQMGQEVILRCVPISNHLYFYWYRQILGQKVEFLVSFYNNEISEKSEIFDDQFSVERPDGSNFTLKIRSTKLEDSAMYFCASSEGDMWNTEAFFGQGTRLTVV.

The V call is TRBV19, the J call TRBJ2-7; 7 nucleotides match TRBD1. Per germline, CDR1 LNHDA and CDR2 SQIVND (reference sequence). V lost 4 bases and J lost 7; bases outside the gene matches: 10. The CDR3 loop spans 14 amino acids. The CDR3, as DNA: TGTGCCAGTAGTAGACAGGGTGCAAACTTGGAGCAGTACTTC. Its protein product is CASSRQGANLEQYF.

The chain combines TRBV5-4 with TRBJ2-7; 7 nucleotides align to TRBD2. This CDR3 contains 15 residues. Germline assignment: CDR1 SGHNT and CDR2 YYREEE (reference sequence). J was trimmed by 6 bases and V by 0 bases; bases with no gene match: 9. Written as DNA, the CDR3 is TGTGCCAGCAGCTTGGATTCCAGCGGGGTGCTCGAGCAGTACGTC. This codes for CASSLDSSGVLEQYV.

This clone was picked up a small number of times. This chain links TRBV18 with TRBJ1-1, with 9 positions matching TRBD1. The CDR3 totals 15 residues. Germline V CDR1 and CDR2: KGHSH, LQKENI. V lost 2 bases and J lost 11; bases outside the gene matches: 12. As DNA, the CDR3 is TGTGCCAGCTCACCAACCGGGACAGGGAGCGCTAGGGCTTTCTTT. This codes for CASSPTGTGSARAFF.

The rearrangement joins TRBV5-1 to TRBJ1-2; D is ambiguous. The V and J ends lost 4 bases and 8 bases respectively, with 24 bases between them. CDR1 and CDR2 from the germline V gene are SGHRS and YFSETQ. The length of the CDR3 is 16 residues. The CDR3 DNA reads TGCGCCAGCAGCGTGGTGGCAGGTTCATCGTTTACGGGCTACACCTTC. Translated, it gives CASSVVAGSSFTGYTF.

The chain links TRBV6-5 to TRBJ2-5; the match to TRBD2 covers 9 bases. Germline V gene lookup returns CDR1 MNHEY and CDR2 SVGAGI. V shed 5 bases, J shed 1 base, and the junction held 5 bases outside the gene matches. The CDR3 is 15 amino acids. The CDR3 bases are TGTGCCAGCAGTACTACGACTAGCGGCCAAGAGACCCAGTACTTC. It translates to CASSTTTSGQETQYF.

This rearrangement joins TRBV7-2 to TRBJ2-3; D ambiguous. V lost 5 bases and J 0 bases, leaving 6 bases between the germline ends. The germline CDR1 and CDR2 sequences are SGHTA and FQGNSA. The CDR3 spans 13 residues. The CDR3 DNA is TGTGCCAGCAGCATCGGGAGCACAGATACGCAGTATTTT. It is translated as CASSIGSTDTQYF.

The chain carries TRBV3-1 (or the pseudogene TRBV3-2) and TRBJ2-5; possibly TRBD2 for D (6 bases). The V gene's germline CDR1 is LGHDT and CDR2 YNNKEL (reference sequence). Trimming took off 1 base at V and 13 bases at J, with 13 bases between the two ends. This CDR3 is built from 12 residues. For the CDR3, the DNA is TGTGCCAGCAGCCAAGGGGAGGCTAGAAGGTACTTC. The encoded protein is CASSQGEARRYF.

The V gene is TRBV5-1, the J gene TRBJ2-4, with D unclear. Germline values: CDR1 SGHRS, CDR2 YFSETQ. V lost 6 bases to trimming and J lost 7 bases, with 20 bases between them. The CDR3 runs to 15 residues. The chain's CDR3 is CASTPAIDTRNIQYF. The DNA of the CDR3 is TGCGCCAGCACCCCGGCGATCGACACTCGTAACATTCAGTACTTC.

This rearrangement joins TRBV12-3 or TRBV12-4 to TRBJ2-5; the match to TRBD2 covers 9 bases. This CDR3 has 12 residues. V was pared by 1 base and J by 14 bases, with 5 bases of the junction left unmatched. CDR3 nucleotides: TGTGCCAGCAGTTTAGGGCTAGCGGGGAGATACTTC. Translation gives CASSLGLAGRYF.

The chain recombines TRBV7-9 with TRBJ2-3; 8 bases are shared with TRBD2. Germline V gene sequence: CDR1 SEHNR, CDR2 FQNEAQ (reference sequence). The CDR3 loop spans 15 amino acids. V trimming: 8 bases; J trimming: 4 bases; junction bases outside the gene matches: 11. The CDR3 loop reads CASLLSGGPSDTQYF. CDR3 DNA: TGTGCCAGCCTCTTATCGGGGGGGCCATCAGATACGCAGTATTTT. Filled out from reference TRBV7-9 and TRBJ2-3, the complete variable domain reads DTGVSQNPRHKITKRGQNVTFRCDPISEHNRLYWYRQTLGQGPEFLTYFQNEAQLEKSRLLSDRFSAERPKGSFSTLEIQRTEQGDSAMYLCASLLSGGPSDTQYFGPGTRLTVL.

The CDR3 DNA is TGTGCCAGCAGCCCTCTCGCGGGGGCTGGGGCCAACGTCCTGACTTTC. Encoded protein: CASSPLAGAGANVLTF. The chain is built from TRBV7-2 and TRBJ2-6; TRBD2 aligns across 7 bases. V dropped 5 bases and J dropped 2; count of bases not matched to a gene: 6. Germline CDR1 SGHTA, CDR2 FQGNSA. The CDR3 has 16 amino acids.

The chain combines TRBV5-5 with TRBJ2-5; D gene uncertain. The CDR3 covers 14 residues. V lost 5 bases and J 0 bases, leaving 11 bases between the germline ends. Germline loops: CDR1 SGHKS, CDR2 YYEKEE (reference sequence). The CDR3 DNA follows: TGTGCCAGCAGGATTACAGAGTACCAAGAGACCCAGTACTTC. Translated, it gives CASRITEYQETQYF.

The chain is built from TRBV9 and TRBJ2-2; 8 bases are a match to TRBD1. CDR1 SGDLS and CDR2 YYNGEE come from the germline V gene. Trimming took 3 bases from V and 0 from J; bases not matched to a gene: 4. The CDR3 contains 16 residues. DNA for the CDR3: TGTGCCAGCAGCGCGGAACAGGGGGCGAACACCGGGGAGCTGTTTTTT. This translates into CASSAEQGANTGELFF.

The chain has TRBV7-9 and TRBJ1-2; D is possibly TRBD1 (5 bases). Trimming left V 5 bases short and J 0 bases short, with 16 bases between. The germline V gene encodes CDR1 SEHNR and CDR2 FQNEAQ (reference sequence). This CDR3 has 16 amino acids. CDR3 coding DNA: TGTGCCAGCAGCCGACCCGGGGGTTCAGCTAACTATGGCTACACCTTC. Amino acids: CASSRPGGSANYGYTF. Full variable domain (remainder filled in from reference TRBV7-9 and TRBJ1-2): DTGVSQNPRHKITKRGQNVTFRCDPISEHNRLYWYRQTLGQGPEFLTYFQNEAQLEKSRLLSDRFSAERPKGSFSTLEIQRTEQGDSAMYLCASSRPGGSANYGYTFGSGTRLTVV.

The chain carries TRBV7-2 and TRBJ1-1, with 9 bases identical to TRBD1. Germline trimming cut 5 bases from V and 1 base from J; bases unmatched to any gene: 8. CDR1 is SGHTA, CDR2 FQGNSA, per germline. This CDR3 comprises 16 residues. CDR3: CASSPQRTGANTEAFF. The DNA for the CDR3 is TGTGCCAGCAGCCCCCAGAGGACAGGGGCGAACACTGAAGCTTTCTTT.

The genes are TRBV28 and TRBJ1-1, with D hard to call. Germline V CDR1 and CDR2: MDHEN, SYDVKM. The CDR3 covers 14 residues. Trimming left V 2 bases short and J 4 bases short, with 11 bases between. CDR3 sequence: CASSLGYGSTEAFF. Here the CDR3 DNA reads TGTGCCAGCAGTTTAGGATACGGGAGCACTGAAGCTTTCTTT. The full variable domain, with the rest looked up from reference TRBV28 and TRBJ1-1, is DVKVTQSSRYLVKRTGEKVFLECVQDMDHENMFWYRQDPGLGLRLIYFSYDVKMKEKGDIPEGYSVSREKKERFSLILESASTNQTSMYLCASSLGYGSTEAFFGQGTRLTVV.

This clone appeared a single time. Written as DNA, the CDR3 is TGTGCCAGCAGACTTTCGTCATTGTATGGCTACACCTTC. Residues: CASRLSSLYGYTF. J is TRBJ1-2 and V is TRBV5-6; D is uncertain. Germline CDR1 and CDR2: SGHDT and YYEEEE. There are 13 residues in the CDR3. Trimming cost V 5 bases and J 5 bases, with 13 bases left between them.